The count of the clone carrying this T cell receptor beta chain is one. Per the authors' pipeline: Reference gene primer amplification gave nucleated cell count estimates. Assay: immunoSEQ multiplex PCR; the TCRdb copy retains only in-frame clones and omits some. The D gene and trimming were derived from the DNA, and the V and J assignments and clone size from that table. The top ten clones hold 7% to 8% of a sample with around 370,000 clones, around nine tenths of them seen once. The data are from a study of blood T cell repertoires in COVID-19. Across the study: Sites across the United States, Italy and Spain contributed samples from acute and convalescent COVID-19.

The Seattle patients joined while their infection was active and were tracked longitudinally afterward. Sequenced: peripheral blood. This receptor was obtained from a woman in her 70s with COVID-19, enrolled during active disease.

The CDR3 coding sequence is TGTGCCAGCAGCTCCGGGCGACTAGGGTACCAAGAGACCCAGTACTTC. This translates into CASSSGRLGYQETQYF. This chain connects TRBV7-2 to TRBJ2-5; D is perhaps TRBD2 (6 bases). Germline V gene sequence: CDR1 SGHTA, CDR2 FQGNSA. The CDR3 length is 16 residues. Deletions cut 4 bases from V and 0 bases from J, with 15 bases between.